What follows are 7 T cell receptor beta chains derived from one specimen sequenced in a study of naive and memory T cell subsets. A UMI-containing oligonucleotide was joined by 3' ligation to the TCR cDNA template. Amplification of ligated cDNA took four PCR rounds with SP2 and nested alpha and beta constant primers. TCRdb analysed the UMI-ligation and nested PCR reads with MiXCR anew, one entry per CDR3 protein. The table has 25,000 to 30,000 distinct CDR3 sequences, 5.2% seen once. Specimen: blood. The source of these receptors is an adult in good health.

This clonotype was observed many times. This chain links TRBV4-3 with TRBJ2-7; weak D call: TRBD1 (6 bases). Trimming took 3 bases from V and 1 from J, leaving 16 bases between them. The germline V gene encodes CDR1 LGHNA and CDR2 YSLEER. The CDR3 spans 16 residues. The CDR3 region is CASSQIPGQRSYEQYF. The CDR3 bases are TGCGCCAGCAGCCAGATTCCGGGACAACGTTCCTACGAGCAGTACTTC.

This clonotype has ten or more counts. V is TRBV7-8 and J is TRBJ2-1, with 9 nucleotides matching TRBD1. Looked up from germline, CDR1 is SGHVS and CDR2 is FQNEAQ. There are 15 residues in the CDR3. V lost 4 bases, J lost 6 bases, and 7 bases stayed unmatched. The CDR3 DNA sequence: TGTGCCAGCAGCTCGGGACAGGGTCTGGGCAATGAGCAGTTCTTC. Residues: CASSSGQGLGNEQFF.

Many counts were recorded for this clonotype. V gene TRBV10-3 combines with J gene TRBJ2-3, with 8 bases lining up with TRBD2. Germline CDR1 and CDR2: ENHRY and SYGVKD. The CDR3 has 15 residues. With V trimmed by 3 bases and J by 6 bases, 8 bases remained unmatched. CDR3 protein: CAISETSGNGDTQYF. The CDR3 DNA follows: TGTGCCATCAGTGAAACTAGCGGTAACGGGGATACGCAGTATTTT.

This clonotype is medium-sized (0.01 to 0.1%) by share. The CDR3 region is CAWSTGQGVLGEQYF. The DNA for the CDR3 is TGTGCCTGGAGTACGGGACAGGGAGTATTGGGCGAGCAGTACTTC. The chain has TRBV30 and TRBJ2-7; the match to TRBD1 covers 9 bases. Losses at the gene ends were 2 bases for V and 6 bases for J; bases not matched to a gene: 11. The CDR3 is 15 amino acids. Germline CDR1 and CDR2: GTSNPN and SVGIG (reference sequence).

V and J are TRBV7-2 and TRBJ1-1; a weak D match, TRBD1 (5 bases). The CDR3 is 17 amino acids. In germline, CDR1 is SGHTA, CDR2 FQGNSA. V was trimmed by 1 base and J by 0 bases, leaving 15 bases between them. CDR3: CASSLDSGAPVNTEAFF. CDR3 coding DNA: TGTGCCAGCAGCTTAGATTCCGGGGCCCCTGTGAACACTGAAGCTTTCTTT. The entire variable domain, with the rest obtained from reference TRBV7-2 and TRBJ1-1, is as follows: GAGVSQSPSNKVTEKGKDVELRCDPISGHTALYWYRQSLGQGLEFLIYFQGNSAPDKSGLPSDRFSAERTGGSVSTLTIQRTQQEDSAVYLCASSLDSGAPVNTEAFFGQGTRLTVV.

This clonotype was recorded at least ten times. The V gene is TRBV29-1, the J gene TRBJ2-1; 7 bases line up with TRBD2. The CDR3 runs to 16 residues. J lost 6 bases, V lost 0 bases, and 11 bases had no gene match. CDR1 SQVTM and CDR2 ANQGSEA come from the germline V gene. In DNA, the CDR3 is TGCAGCGTTGAAGATTTCGGAGGGAGGGCCGTCAATGAGCAGTTCTTC. Translation gives CSVEDFGGRAVNEQFF.

Notes on this clonotype: Germline is not matched at one junction end, which may reflect a read error. This chain connects TRBV20-1 to TRBJ1-5; tentative D call: TRBD1 (5 bases). The CDR3 consists of 14 residues. Germline CDR1 and CDR2: DFQATT and SNEGSKA (reference sequence). The CDR3 nucleotides read TGCAGTGCTAGTAGGGGACCCCCTAATCAGTCCCAGCATTTT. Its translation: CSASRGPPNQSQHF.